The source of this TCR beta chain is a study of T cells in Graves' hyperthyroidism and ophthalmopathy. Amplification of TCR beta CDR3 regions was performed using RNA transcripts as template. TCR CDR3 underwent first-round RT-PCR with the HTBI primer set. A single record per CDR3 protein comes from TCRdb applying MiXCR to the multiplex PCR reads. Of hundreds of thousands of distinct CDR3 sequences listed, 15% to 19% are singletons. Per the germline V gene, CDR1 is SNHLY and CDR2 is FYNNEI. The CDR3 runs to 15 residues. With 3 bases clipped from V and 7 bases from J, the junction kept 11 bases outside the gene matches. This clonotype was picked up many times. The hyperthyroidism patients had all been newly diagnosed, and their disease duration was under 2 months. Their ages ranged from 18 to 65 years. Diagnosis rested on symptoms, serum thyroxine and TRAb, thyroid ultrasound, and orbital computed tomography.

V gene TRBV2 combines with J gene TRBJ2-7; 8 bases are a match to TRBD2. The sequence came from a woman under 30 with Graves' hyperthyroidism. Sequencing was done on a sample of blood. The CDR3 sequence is CASSEISSGSGEQYF. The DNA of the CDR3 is TGTGCCAGCAGTGAGATTTCCAGCGGGAGTGGTGAGCAGTACTTC.